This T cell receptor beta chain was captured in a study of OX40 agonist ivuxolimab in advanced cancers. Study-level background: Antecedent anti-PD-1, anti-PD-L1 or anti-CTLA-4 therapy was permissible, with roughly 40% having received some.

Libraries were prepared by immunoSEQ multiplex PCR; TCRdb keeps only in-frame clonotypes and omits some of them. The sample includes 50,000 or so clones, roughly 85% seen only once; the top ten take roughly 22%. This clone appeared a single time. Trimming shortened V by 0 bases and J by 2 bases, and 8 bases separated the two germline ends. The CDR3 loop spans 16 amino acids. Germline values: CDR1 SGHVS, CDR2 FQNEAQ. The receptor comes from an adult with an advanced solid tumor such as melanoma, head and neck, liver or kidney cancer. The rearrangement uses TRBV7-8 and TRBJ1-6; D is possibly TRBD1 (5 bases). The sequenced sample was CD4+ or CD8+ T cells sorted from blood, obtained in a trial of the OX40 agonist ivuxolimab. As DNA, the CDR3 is TGTGCCAGCAGCTTAGCGCAGGGAACCTATAATTCACCCCTCCACTTT. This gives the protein CASSLAQGTYNSPLHF.